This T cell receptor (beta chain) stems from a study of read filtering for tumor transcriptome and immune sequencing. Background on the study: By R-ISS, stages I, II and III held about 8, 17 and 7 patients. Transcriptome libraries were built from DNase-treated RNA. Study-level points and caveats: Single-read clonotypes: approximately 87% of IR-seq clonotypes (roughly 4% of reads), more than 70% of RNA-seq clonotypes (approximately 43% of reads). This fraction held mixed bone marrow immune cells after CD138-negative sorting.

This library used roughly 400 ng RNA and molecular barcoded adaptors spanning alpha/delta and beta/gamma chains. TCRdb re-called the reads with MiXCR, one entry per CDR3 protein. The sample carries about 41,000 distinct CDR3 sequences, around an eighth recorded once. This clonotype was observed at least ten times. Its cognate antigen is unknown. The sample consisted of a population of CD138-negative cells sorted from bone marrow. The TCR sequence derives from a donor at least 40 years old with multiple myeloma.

The CDR3 here is CSARDRKNIQYF. As DNA, the CDR3 is TGCAGTGCTAGAGATAGGAAAAACATTCAGTACTTC. The V call is TRBV20-1, the J call TRBJ2-4, with no clear D. Germline assignment: CDR1 DFQATT and CDR2 SNEGSKA (reference sequence). V lost 0 bases and J lost 4, with 4 bases in between. The CDR3 is 12 amino acids.